What follows are 21 T cell receptor beta chains derived from one specimen sequenced in a study of cytomegalovirus exposure and HLA in healthy donors. PCR used 60 Vbeta primers and 13 Jbeta primers. Here immunoSEQ multiplex PCR was the method, and the copy in TCRdb shows in-frame clones only, minus some. The repertoire holds roughly 130,000 clones, about 74% seen once, with almost 6% in the top ten. What was sequenced was PBMCs. These receptors were taken from a woman aged 45-60 years in good health and CMV-seropositive.

The CDR3 DNA is TGTGCCTGCGCGACGGGGGGCTCCTACAATGAGCAGTTCTTC. Its protein product is CACATGGSYNEQFF. This chain links TRBV30 with TRBJ2-1; TRBD2 aligns across 7 bases. Germline lookup yields CDR1 GTSNPN and CDR2 SVGIG (reference sequence). The CDR3 runs 14 residues. V lost 6 bases and J lost 0; bases outside the gene matches: 5.

Only a few counts were recorded for this clone. The chain has TRBV29-1 and TRBJ2-7; D perhaps matches TRBD1 (6 bases). The CDR3 has 13 residues. V shed 6 bases and J shed 5 bases, with 17 bases lying between them. Germline loops: CDR1 SQVTM, CDR2 ANQGSEA. The CDR3 here is CSVVTGGIHEQYF. As DNA, the CDR3 is TGCAGCGTCGTGACAGGCGGTATCCACGAGCAGTACTTC.

V and J are TRBV5-4 and TRBJ1-6; D remains unclear. CDR3 size: 14 residues. Trimming removed 0 bases at V and 8 bases at J, with 9 bases between. In germline, CDR1 is SGHNT, CDR2 YYREEE (reference sequence). The CDR3, as DNA: TGTGCCAGCAGCTTGGGGTTGGTAGATTCACCCCTCCACTTT. Protein product: CASSLGLVDSPLHF.

The chain joins TRBV6-1 to TRBJ1-6, with TRBD1 identical over 9 bases. The trim removed 6 bases at V and 10 bases at J, leaving 10 bases unmatched. This CDR3 contains 15 residues. CDR1 is MNHNS and CDR2 is SASEGT in the germline V gene. The CDR3 sequence is CASSTTGQGSSPLHF. The CDR3 bases are TGTGCCAGCAGCACAACTGGACAGGGGAGCTCACCCCTCCACTTT.

The chain combines TRBV19 with TRBJ1-5; D is perhaps TRBD1 (6 bases). CDR3 length: 16 amino acids. The V gene lost 6 bases and the J gene lost 7 bases, with 22 bases spanning the gap. Germline loops: CDR1 LNHDA, CDR2 SQIVND (reference sequence). Here the CDR3 DNA reads TGTGCCAGTAGCCAACGCCTGGGGCAGGGGTGGCAGCCCCAGCATTTT. Its protein is CASSQRLGQGWQPQHF.

Of note for this clone: At one end, the junction sequence differs from germline, possibly due to a read error. The chain recombines TRBV29-1 with TRBJ1-1; D is perhaps TRBD1 (5 bases). The germline V gene encodes CDR1 SQVTM and CDR2 ANQGSEA. The CDR3 is made up of 13 amino acids. The CDR3 protein is CSAEGSRGTEAFF. The CDR3, as DNA: TGCAGCGCTGAAGGGTCGCGGGGGACTGAAGCTTTCTTT.

The chain employs TRBV29-1 and TRBJ1-2, with 9 positions matching TRBD1. CDR1 is SQVTM and CDR2 is ANQGSEA in the germline V gene. This CDR3 is 14 amino acids long. Trimming took 6 bases from V and 2 from J; bases not matched to a gene: 7. CDR3 residues: CSVPTGTGNYGYTF. The CDR3, as DNA: TGCAGCGTCCCAACCGGGACAGGGAACTATGGCTACACCTTC.

The V call is TRBV7-2, the J call TRBJ1-3, with 7 bases lining up with TRBD1. Germline V gene sequence: CDR1 SGHTA, CDR2 FQGNSA. The ends lost 1 base at V and 0 bases at J; junction bases unmatched: 3. The CDR3 spans 16 residues. DNA for the CDR3: TGTGCCAGCAGCTTAGATTCAGGGGGCTCTGGAAACACCATATATTTT. Amino acid sequence: CASSLDSGGSGNTIYF.

This chain links TRBV5-1 with TRBJ2-5; 7 nucleotides agree with TRBD1. The germline V gene encodes CDR1 SGHRS and CDR2 YFSETQ. J was trimmed by 5 bases and V by 5 bases; bases with no gene match: 9. The CDR3 has 14 amino acids. The CDR3 loop is CASSSGTALETQYF. The CDR3 nucleotides are TGCGCCAGCAGTTCCGGGACAGCGTTGGAGACCCAGTACTTC.

The rearrangement links TRBV23-1 to TRBJ1-2, with TRBD1 matching 11 bases. TRBV23-1 is marked as an open reading frame, function uncertain. This CDR3 region has 15 residues. V was pared by 3 bases and J by 4 bases, with 4 bases of the junction left unmatched. The CDR3 is CASSQGGTGGYGYTF. The CDR3 DNA sequence: TGCGCCAGCAGTCAGGGCGGGACAGGGGGCTATGGCTACACCTTC.

The chain uses TRBV21-1 and TRBJ1-3; the table calls TRBD1, which could not be checked here. TRBV21-1 is flagged as a pseudogene. CDR3 length equals 16 residues. Written as DNA, the CDR3 is TGTGCCAGCAGCAAAGGCCACAGGGCCACTGGAAACACCATATATTTT. Amino acids: CASSKGHRATGNTIYF.

This CDR3 reads CASSLTATGENIQYF. The CDR3 DNA sequence: TGTGCCAGCAGCTTAACCGCGACAGGTGAAAACATTCAGTACTTC. The V and J genes are TRBV11-2 and TRBJ2-4; weak D call: TRBD1 (6 bases). Looked up from germline, CDR1 is SGHAT and CDR2 is FQNNGV. The CDR3 length is 15 residues. V lost 2 bases and J 5 bases, leaving 13 bases between the germline ends.

The J gene is TRBJ2-5, the V gene TRBV15; TRBD2 matches 7 bases. Looked up from germline, CDR1 is LNHNV and CDR2 is YYDKDF (reference sequence). V shed 7 bases, J shed 5 bases, and the junction held 16 bases outside the gene matches. The CDR3 loop spans 16 amino acids. As DNA, the CDR3 is TGTGCCACCACCGTGGGAGGGGCGGGAATCACCGAGACCCAGTACTTC. This codes for CATTVGGAGITETQYF.

Turning to this clone: With a far larger clone one base away, a read error is the likely cause. In the same sample, other DNA sequences code for this CDR3. The V call is TRBV5-4, the J call TRBJ2-7; a weak D match, TRBD1 (5 bases). The V end was cut by 4 bases, the J end by 6 bases, with 14 bases between. In germline, CDR1 is SGHNT, CDR2 YYREEE (reference sequence). The CDR3 has 13 residues. The CDR3 DNA follows: TGTGCCAGCAGCCAACGAACAGGTCGCGAGCAGTACTTC. Protein: CASSQRTGREQYF. The full variable domain, rest sourced from reference TRBV5-4 and TRBJ2-7, is ETGVTQSPTHLIKTRGQQVTLRCSSQSGHNTVSWYQQALGQGPQFIFQYYREEENGRGNFPPRFSGLQFPNYSSELNVNALELDDSALYLCASSQRTGREQYFGPGTRLTVT.

The CDR3 here is CASSQGSLKNTEAFF. The CDR3 DNA follows: TGTGCCAGCAGTCAGGGGTCTCTGAAGAACACTGAAGCTTTCTTT. The chain joins TRBV6-5 to TRBJ1-1; D might be TRBD1 (6 bases). Trimming removed 5 bases at V and 1 base at J, with 14 bases between. The CDR3 covers 15 residues. The germline V gene encodes CDR1 MNHEY and CDR2 SVGAGI.

The chain has TRBV27 and TRBJ2-7, with TRBD1 as a possible D gene (5 bases). The CDR3 runs to 15 residues. Germline CDR1 MNHEY, CDR2 SMNVEV (reference sequence). V dropped 6 bases and J dropped 5 bases, with 20 bases sitting between them. CDR3 loop: CASSLRGYSPHEQYF. DNA of the CDR3: TGTGCCAGCAGCCTTAGGGGATATTCCCCCCACGAGCAGTACTTC.

The chain is built from TRBV9 and TRBJ2-1, with 10 bases aligning to TRBD1. Germline-derived CDR1 and CDR2 are SGDLS and YYNGEE. Unmatched junction bases numbered 4, after V lost 3 bases and J lost 4 bases. The CDR3 runs to 15 residues. This chain's CDR3 is CASSARTGGYNEQFF. Written as DNA, the CDR3 is TGTGCCAGCAGCGCAAGGACAGGGGGTTACAATGAGCAGTTCTTC. The full variable domain, rest sourced from reference TRBV9 and TRBJ2-1, is DSGVTQTPKHLITATGQRVTLRCSPRSGDLSVYWYQQSLDQGLQFLIQYYNGEERAKGNILERFSAQQFPDLHSELNLSSLELGDSALYFCASSARTGGYNEQFFGPGTRLTVL.

The rearrangement uses TRBV5-8 and TRBJ1-2, with D perhaps TRBD1 (6 bases). V shed 5 bases and J shed 8 bases, with 16 bases lying between them. Germline V gene sequence: CDR1 SGHTS, CDR2 YDEGEE. The CDR3 is 13 amino acids. The CDR3 is CASRLQGMRGYTF. The CDR3 DNA reads as TGTGCCAGCAGACTACAGGGTATGAGGGGCTACACCTTC.

This rearrangement joins TRBV5-4 to TRBJ2-2; TRBD2 agrees at 8 bases. The V segment lost 4 bases and the J segment 4 bases; nucleotides outside the gene matches: 6. This CDR3 spans 15 amino acids. Germline assignment: CDR1 SGHNT and CDR2 YYREEE (reference sequence). CDR3: CASSPGGRGTGELFF. The CDR3 coding sequence is TGTGCCAGCAGCCCGGGGGGGAGGGGCACCGGGGAGCTGTTTTTT.

This clone was counted only a few times. The chain joins TRBV25-1 to TRBJ1-1, with no clear D. Trimming cost V 3 bases and J 8 bases, with 7 bases left between them. The CDR3 has 11 amino acids. Germline CDR1 reads MGHDK; CDR2 reads SYGVNS. CDR3 coding DNA: TGTGCCAGCAGTGAGTACTTCGAAGCTTTCTTT. Its translation: CASSEYFEAFF.

This clone was seen a few times. DNA of the CDR3: TGTGCCAGCTCAGGTGGACTAGCGGGGGGGCCGGATACGCAGTATTTT. The encoded protein is CASSGGLAGGPDTQYF. The J gene is TRBJ2-3, the V gene TRBV7-6, with 15 bases matching TRBD2. The germline V gene encodes CDR1 SGHVS and CDR2 FNYEAQ. The V segment lost 8 bases and the J segment 6 bases; nucleotides outside the gene matches: 9. The CDR3 sequence is 16 residues long.